Below, one T cell receptor beta chain is given with its context. The data derive from a study of blood T cell repertoires in COVID-19. Trimming stripped 7 bases from V and 3 bases from J, with 10 bases between. Germline lookup yields CDR1 MDHEN and CDR2 SYDVKM. The CDR3 is 14 residues long. The protocol was immunoSEQ multiplex PCR, while the TCRdb copy is restricted to in-frame clones and leaves out a portion. The data hold roughly 39,000 clones, with approximately 85% observed a single time. The clonotype originates from a man aged 55 to 70 with acute or convalescent COVID-19. The J gene is TRBJ2-6, the V gene TRBV28; D is ambiguous. Sequencing input: peripheral blood. The DNA of the CDR3 is TGTGCCAGCACCCCGGTTGATGGGGCCAACGTCCTGACTTTC. This encodes CASTPVDGANVLTF.